Below, one TCR beta chain is given with its context. The data stem from a study of blood T cell repertoires in COVID-19. At the level of the study: Sources were T cells, B-cell-depleted T cells, or PBMCs; the material itself was cDNA or gDNA.

With 6 bases clipped from V and 7 bases from J, the junction kept 6 bases outside the gene matches. The CDR3 has 12 amino acids. Germline values: CDR1 SNHLY, CDR2 FYNNEI. Under the authors' procedure: How many nucleated cells were present was estimated from reference gene primer amplification. Only in-frame clones appear in the TCRdb table, and some are missing; sequencing was by immunoSEQ multiplex PCR. That table supplies the V and J calls and clone size; D and trimming were determined from the DNA. The table has some 150,000 clones, approximately 90% seen once. Material: peripheral blood. This receptor was obtained from a man aged 18 to 35 with active or convalescent COVID-19. The genes are TRBV2 and TRBJ2-7; 7 nucleotides line up with TRBD1. The CDR3 DNA is TGTGCCAGCAGATGGGACAGTCGAGAGCAGTACGTC. Translation: CASRWDSREQYV.